This T cell receptor beta chain was sequenced for a study of identical twins. Notes on the study in general: In drawing conclusions, the study used cross-sectional statistical analysis and did not follow the same donors.

Germline CDR1 DFQATT, CDR2 SNEGSKA (reference sequence). The CDR3 is 16 residues long. Trimming cost V 0 bases and J 0 bases, with 12 bases left between them. TCRdb re-analysed the 5' RACE reads in MiXCR, keeping a single row per CDR3 protein. This sample has 450,000 or so distinct CDR3 sequences, with roughly 18% found just once. Remarks on this clonotype: The target antigen is unknown.

The receptor's source is a middle-aged man in good health. The sample consisted of naive T cells sorted from blood. The chain couples TRBV20-1 to TRBJ1-3; no definite D call. The CDR3 reads CSARDPVTSSGNTIYF. The CDR3 region has the DNA TGCAGTGCTAGAGATCCGGTGACAAGCTCTGGAAACACCATATATTTT.